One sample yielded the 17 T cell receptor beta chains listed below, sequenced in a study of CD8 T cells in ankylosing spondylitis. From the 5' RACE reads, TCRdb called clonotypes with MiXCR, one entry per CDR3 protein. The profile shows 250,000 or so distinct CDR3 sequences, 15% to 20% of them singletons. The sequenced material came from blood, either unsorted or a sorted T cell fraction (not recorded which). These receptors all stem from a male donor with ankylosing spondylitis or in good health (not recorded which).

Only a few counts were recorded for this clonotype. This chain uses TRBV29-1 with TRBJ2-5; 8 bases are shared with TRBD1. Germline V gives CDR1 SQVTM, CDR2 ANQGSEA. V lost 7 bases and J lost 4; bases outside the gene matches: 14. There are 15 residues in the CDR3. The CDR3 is CSAIDQLDRAETQYF. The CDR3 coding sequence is TGCAGCGCCATAGACCAATTGGACAGGGCAGAGACCCAGTACTTC.

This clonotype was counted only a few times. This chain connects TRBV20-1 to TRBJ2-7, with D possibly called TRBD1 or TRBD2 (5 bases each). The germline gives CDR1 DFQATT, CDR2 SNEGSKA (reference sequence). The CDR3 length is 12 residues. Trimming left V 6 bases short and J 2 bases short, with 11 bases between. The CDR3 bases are TGCAGTGCCAGGGACGGAGCCTACGAGCAGTACTTC. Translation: CSARDGAYEQYF.

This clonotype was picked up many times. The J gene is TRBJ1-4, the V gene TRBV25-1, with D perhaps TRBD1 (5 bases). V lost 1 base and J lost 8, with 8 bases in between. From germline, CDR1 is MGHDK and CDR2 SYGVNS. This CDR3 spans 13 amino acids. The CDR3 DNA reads TGTGCCAGCAGTGAATCGACAGAAGAAAAACTGTTTTTT. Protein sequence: CASSESTEEKLFF.

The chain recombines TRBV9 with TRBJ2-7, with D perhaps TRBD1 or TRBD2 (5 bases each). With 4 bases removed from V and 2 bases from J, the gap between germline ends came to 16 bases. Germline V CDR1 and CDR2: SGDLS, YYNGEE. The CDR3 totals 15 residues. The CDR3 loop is CASSPHGDAAYEQYF. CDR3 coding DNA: TGTGCCAGCAGCCCACACGGGGACGCAGCCTACGAGCAGTACTTC.

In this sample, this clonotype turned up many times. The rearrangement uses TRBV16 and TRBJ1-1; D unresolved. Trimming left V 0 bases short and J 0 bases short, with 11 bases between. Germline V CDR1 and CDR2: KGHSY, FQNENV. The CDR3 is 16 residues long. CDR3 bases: TGTGCCAGCAGCCAATCGGAACCCAGCTTGAACACTGAAGCTTTCTTT. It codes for CASSQSEPSLNTEAFF.

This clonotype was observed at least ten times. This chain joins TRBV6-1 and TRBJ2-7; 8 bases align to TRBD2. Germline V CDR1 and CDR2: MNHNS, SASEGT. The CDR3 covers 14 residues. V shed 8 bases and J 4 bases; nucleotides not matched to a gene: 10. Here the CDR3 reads CASGTRGGLYEQYF. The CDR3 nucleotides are TGTGCCAGCGGAACCCGGGGGGGATTGTACGAGCAGTACTTC.

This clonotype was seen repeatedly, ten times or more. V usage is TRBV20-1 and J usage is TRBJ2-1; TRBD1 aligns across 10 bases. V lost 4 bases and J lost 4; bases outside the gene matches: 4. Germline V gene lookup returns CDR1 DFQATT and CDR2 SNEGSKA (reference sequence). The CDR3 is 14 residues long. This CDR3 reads CSAIPGQGYNEQFF. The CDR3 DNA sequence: TGCAGTGCTATACCGGGACAGGGGTACAATGAGCAGTTCTTC.

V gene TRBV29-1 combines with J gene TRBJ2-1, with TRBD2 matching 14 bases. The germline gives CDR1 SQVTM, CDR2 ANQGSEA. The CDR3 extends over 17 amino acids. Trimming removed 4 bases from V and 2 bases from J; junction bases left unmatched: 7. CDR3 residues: CSVGGLAGVITYNEQFF. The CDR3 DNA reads TGCAGCGTTGGGGGACTAGCGGGAGTAATCACCTACAATGAGCAGTTCTTC.

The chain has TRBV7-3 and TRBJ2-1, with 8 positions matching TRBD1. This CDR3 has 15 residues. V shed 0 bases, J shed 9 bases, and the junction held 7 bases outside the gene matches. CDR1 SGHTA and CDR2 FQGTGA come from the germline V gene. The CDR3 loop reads CASSLTLGTGGEQFF. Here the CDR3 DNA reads TGTGCCAGCAGCTTAACGTTAGGGACAGGAGGTGAGCAGTTCTTC.

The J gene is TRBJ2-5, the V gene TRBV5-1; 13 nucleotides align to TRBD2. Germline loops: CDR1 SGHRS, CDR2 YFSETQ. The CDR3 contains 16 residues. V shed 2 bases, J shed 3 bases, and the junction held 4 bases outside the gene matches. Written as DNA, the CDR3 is TGCGCCAGCAGCTTCTCGGGACTAGCGGGAAAAGAGACCCAGTACTTC. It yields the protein CASSFSGLAGKETQYF.

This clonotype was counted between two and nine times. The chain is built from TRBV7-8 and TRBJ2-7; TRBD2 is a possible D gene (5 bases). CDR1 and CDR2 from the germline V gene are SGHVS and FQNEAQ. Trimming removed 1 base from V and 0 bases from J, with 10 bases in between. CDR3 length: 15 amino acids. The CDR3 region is CASSLVAGYSYEQYF. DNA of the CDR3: TGTGCCAGCAGCTTAGTTGCGGGCTACTCCTACGAGCAGTACTTC. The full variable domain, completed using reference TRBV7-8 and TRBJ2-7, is GAGVSQSPRYKVAKRGQDVALRCDPISGHVSLFWYQQALGQGPEFLTYFQNEAQLDKSGLPSDRFFAERPEGSVSTLKIQRTQQEDSAVYLCASSLVAGYSYEQYFGPGTRLTVT.

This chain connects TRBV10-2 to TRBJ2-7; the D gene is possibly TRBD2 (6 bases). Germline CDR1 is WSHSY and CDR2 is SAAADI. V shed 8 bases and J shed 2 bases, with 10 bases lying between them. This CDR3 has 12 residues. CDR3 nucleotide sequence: TGCGCCAGCCGGGACTCCCCCTACGAGCAGTACTTC. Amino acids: CASRDSPYEQYF.

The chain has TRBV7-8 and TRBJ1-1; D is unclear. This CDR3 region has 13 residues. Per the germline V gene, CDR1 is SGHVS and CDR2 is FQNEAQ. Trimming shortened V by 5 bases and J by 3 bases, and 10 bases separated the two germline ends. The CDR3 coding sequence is TGTGCCAGCAGCGGAGGTGGATACACTGAAGCTTTCTTT. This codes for CASSGGGYTEAFF.

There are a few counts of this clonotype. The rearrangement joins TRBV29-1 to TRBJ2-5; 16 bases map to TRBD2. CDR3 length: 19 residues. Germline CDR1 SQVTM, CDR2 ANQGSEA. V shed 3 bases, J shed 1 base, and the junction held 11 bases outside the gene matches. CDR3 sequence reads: CSVEWTQGTSGRAQETQYF. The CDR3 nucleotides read TGCAGCGTTGAGTGGACCCAGGGGACTAGCGGGAGGGCCCAAGAGACCCAGTACTTC.

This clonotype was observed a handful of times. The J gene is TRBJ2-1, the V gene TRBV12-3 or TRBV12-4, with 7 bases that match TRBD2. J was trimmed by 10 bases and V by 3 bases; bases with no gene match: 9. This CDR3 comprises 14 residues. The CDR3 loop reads CASSLSGREAEQFF. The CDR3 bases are TGTGCCAGCAGTTTGAGTGGGAGGGAGGCGGAGCAGTTCTTC.

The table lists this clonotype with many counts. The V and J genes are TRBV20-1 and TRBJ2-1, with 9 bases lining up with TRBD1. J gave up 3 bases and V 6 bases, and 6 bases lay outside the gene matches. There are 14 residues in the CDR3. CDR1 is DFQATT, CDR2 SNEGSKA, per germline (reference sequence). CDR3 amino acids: CSARDREVYNEQFF. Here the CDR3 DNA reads TGCAGTGCCCGGGACAGGGAAGTCTACAATGAGCAGTTCTTC.

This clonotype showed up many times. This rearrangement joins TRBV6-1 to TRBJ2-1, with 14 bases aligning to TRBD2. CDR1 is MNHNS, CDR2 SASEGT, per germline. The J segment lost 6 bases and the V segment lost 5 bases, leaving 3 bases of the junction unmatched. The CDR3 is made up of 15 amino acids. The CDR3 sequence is CASSPGLAGGNEQFF. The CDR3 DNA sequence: TGTGCCAGCAGTCCCGGACTAGCGGGGGGCAATGAGCAGTTCTTC.